One and the same sample provided the 8 T cell receptor beta chains below, sequenced in a study of cytomegalovirus exposure and HLA in healthy donors. The primer mix had 60 Vbeta and 13 Jbeta primers. Sequencing was performed with immunoSEQ multiplex PCR; in TCRdb, only in-frame clones are kept and a portion is missing. The data contain roughly 180,000 clones, approximately 9.5% of them singletons. Material for sequencing was PBMCs. These receptors were taken from a woman in her twenties or thirties in good health and CMV-seropositive.

The V call is TRBV19, the J call TRBJ1-6; D is possibly TRBD1 (5 bases). The germline gives CDR1 LNHDA, CDR2 SQIVND (reference sequence). There are 14 residues in the CDR3. Between the trimmed V and J ends, which lost 5 bases and 10 bases, there was a span of 15 bases. CDR3 sequence reads: CASSWQGGISPLHF. In nucleotides, the CDR3 is TGTGCCAGTAGTTGGCAGGGCGGAATCTCACCCCTCCACTTT.

This clone was seen more than once but under ten times. CDR3 nucleotides: TGTGCCAGTAGTTGGGACAGCGTTCAGCCCCAGCATTTT. It translates to CASSWDSVQPQHF. The rearrangement uses TRBV19 and TRBJ1-5, with 7 positions matching TRBD1. CDR1 LNHDA and CDR2 SQIVND come from the germline V gene (reference sequence). This CDR3 has 13 residues. Losses at the gene ends were 5 bases for V and 6 bases for J; bases not matched to a gene: 4.

The chain links TRBV6-1 to TRBJ2-7, with 13 bases that match TRBD2. This CDR3 spans 17 amino acids. V dropped 2 bases and J dropped 3; count of bases not matched to a gene: 7. CDR1 and CDR2 (germline): MNHNS, SASEGT. CDR3 sequence (DNA): TGTGCCAGCAGTGAACCGGGACTAGCGGGATCCAGCTACGAGCAGTACTTC. This gives the protein CASSEPGLAGSSYEQYF.

This clone occurred a few times. The chain links TRBV6-5 to TRBJ2-2; weak D call: TRBD2 (5 bases). The CDR3 totals 14 residues. CDR1 and CDR2 from the germline V gene are MNHEY and SVGAGI. V lost 8 bases, J lost 3 bases, and 13 bases lay in between. The CDR3 spells CASQAAGYTGELFF. The CDR3 bases are TGTGCCAGCCAGGCCGCGGGTTACACCGGGGAGCTGTTTTTT.

This clone appeared a few times. This chain connects TRBV18 to TRBJ2-3, with 9 bases fitting TRBD2. The germline CDR1 and CDR2 sequences are KGHSH and LQKENI. The CDR3 sequence is 16 residues long. The junction had 7 bases not matched to a gene; V was cut back by 3 bases and J by 3 bases. CDR3 nucleotides: TGTGCCAGCTCACCGGACGTAGCGGGAGATACAGATACGCAGTATTTT. This translates into CASSPDVAGDTDTQYF. The full variable domain, completed using reference TRBV18 and TRBJ2-3, is NAGVMQNPRHLVRRRGQEARLRCSPMKGHSHVYWYRQLPEEGLKFMVYLQKENIIDESGMPKERFSAEFPKEGPSILRIQQVVRGDSAAYFCASSPDVAGDTDTQYFGPGTRLTVL.

This clone has just a few counts. V and J are TRBV5-8 and TRBJ2-7, with D possibly TRBD2 on 6 matching bases. The V end was cut by 5 bases, the J end by 7 bases, with 25 bases between. This CDR3 spans 16 amino acids. The germline gives CDR1 SGHTS, CDR2 YDEGEE. CDR3 DNA sequence: TGTGCCAGCAGTTTTTTCCGGGGGAGCCGATCTGGGGAGCAGTACTTC. The encoded protein is CASSFFRGSRSGEQYF.

This clone has more than one count but fewer than ten. J is TRBJ1-2 and V is TRBV5-1; D remains unclear. Trimming removed 5 bases from V and 0 bases from J, with 8 bases in between. This CDR3 has 13 residues. Germline CDR1 is SGHRS and CDR2 is YFSETQ. The DNA of the CDR3 is TGCGCCAGCAGGGTCTTAGCTAACTATGGCTACACCTTC. Protein product: CASRVLANYGYTF.

The chain joins TRBV29-1 to TRBJ1-2; TRBD1 agrees at 11 bases. Germline lookup yields CDR1 SQVTM and CDR2 ANQGSEA. J was trimmed by 2 bases and V by 7 bases; bases with no gene match: 3. The CDR3 is made up of 13 amino acids. CDR3 loop: CSAGDRGNYGYTF. The DNA for the CDR3 is TGCAGCGCCGGGGACAGGGGGAACTATGGCTACACCTTC.